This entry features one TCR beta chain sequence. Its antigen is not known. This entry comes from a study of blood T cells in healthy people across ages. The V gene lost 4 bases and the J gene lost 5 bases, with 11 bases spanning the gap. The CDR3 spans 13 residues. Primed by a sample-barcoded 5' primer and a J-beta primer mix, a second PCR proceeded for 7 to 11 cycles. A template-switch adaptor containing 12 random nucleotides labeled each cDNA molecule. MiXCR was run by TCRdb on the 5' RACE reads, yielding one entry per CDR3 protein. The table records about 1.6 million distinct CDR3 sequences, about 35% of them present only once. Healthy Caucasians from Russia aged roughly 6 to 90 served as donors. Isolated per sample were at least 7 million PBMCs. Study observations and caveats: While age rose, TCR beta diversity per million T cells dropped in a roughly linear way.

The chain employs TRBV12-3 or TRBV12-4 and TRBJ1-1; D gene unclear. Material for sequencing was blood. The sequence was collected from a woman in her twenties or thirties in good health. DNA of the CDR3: TGTGCCAGCAGTTCAGGAGGATGGACTGAAGCTTTCTTT. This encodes CASSSGGWTEAFF.